The rows below give T cell receptor beta chains drawn from one sample of a study of beta chain features in type 1 diabetes. Profiled with immunoSEQ multiplex PCR; TCRdb holds only in-frame clones, not every one. The profile shows 810,000 or so clones, roughly 17% of them singletons. The sequenced sample was naive CD4+ T cells from blood. Receptors were obtained from a woman in her late teens or twenties in good health. CDR3s include the opening cysteine and the closing phenylalanine or tryptophan. A D gene is named only where the DNA matches it firmly. Not every row has a clone size; where given, it reads once, few, many or a size class.

TRBV15,-,-,TRBJ2-3,TGTGCCACCAGGAGGGATCGCACAGATACGCAGTATTTT,CATRRDRTDTQYF
TRBV5-6,TRBD2,few,TRBJ2-1,TGTGCCAGCAGCTTGAGGGAGGGCCTAGATGAGCAGTTCTTC,CASSLREGLDEQFF
TRBV28,-,-,TRBJ2-5,TGTGCCAGCAGCCACATCGAGTGGTTTTATCAAGAGACCCAGTACTTC,CASSHIEWFYQETQYF
TRBV6-5,-,few,TRBJ2-4,TGTGCCAGCAGTTACTCGCTAGCGGAGGGGGGAGTTCAGTACTTC,CASSYSLAEGGVQYF
TRBV5-1,TRBD1,few,TRBJ1-4,TGCGCCAGCAGCTTAACGGGACAGGGTGGTGAAAAACTGTTTTTT,CASSLTGQGGEKLFF
TRBV6-6,-,few,TRBJ2-1,TGTGCCAGCAGTTATCCCCTGGTTCGGGCGAATGAGCAGTTCTTC,CASSYPLVRANEQFF
TRBV28,-,-,TRBJ1-2,TGTGCCAGCAGTTTTCCCGCGTTTGGCTACACCTTC,CASSFPAFGYTF
TRBV18,-,-,TRBJ1-1,TGTGCCAGCTCACCACTGGACTTATTCGAGTCCTCTGAAGCTTTCTTT,CASSPLDLFESSEAFF
TRBV7-9,-,-,TRBJ1-2,TGTGCCAGCAGCCAACCGGACAGCGCTGCTGGCTACACCTTC,CASSQPDSAAGYTF
TRBV14,-,-,TRBJ2-7,TGTGCCAGCAGCCTCTTCGGACGCCCCGTGGGGCGGGAGCAGTACTTC,CASSLFGRPVGREQYF
TRBV18,-,few,TRBJ2-3,TGTGCCAGCTCACCTTCCTCGTTCCAGGGAATGGATACGCAGTATTTT,CASSPSSFQGMDTQYF
TRBV6-5,-,-,TRBJ1-2,TGTGCCAGCAGTCCCCGACGTGCCTATGGCTACACCTTC,CASSPRRAYGYTF
TRBV4-3,-,-,TRBJ2-1,TGCGCCAGCAGCCAATACGGGCGTTACAATGAGCAGTTCTTC,CASSQYGRYNEQFF
TRBV4-2,TRBD2,-,TRBJ2-7,TGTGCCAGCAGCCAAGCGGCTAGCGGGAGCAGTTGGGGGACCTACGAGCAGTACTTC,CASSQAASGSSWGTYEQYF
TRBV11-1,TRBD2,-,TRBJ2-1,TGTGCCAGCAGCTCCAGCGGGAGAGGTAACAATGAGCAGTTCTTC,CASSSSGRGNNEQFF
TRBV7-9,-,few,TRBJ1-5,TGTGCCAGCACCTGGGGTAATCAGCCCCAGCATTTT,CASTWGNQPQHF
TRBV4-3,-,-,TRBJ2-5,TGCGCCAGCAGCCTAGGGGCAGGGGAGACCCAGTACTTC,CASSLGAGETQYF
TRBV27,TRBD1,few,TRBJ2-7,TGTGCCAGCAGTCCCCGGACAGGTCAAGGCTACGAGCAGTACTTC,CASSPRTGQGYEQYF
TRBV9,-,once,TRBJ1-2,TGTGCCAGCAGCGTAGATTTTCGGGGGCTCTACTATGGCTACACCTTC,CASSVDFRGLYYGYTF
TRBV6-6,TRBD1,-,TRBJ1-1,TGTGCCAGCAGTTACGCCCTCAGGGGGCCTGAAGCTTTCTTT,CASSYALRGPEAFF
TRBV25-1,-,few,TRBJ1-4,TGTGCCAGCAGTCCCGGAGCCACTAATGAAAAACTGTTTTTT,CASSPGATNEKLFF
TRBV19,TRBD1,-,TRBJ1-2,TGTGCCAGTACCCCGACAGGGACGGCCAACTATGGCTACACCTTC,CASTPTGTANYGYTF
TRBV29-1,-,-,TRBJ1-2,TGCAGCGTTGAAGATCGGGGGAGGACTCAGGGCTACACCTTC,CSVEDRGRTQGYTF
TRBV10-3,TRBD2,few,TRBJ2-5,TGTGCCATCAGTGAGTCGACCGGCCTAGCGGGAGGCGGAGAGACCCAGTACTTC,CAISESTGLAGGGETQYF
TRBV2,TRBD2,-,TRBJ2-5,TGTGCCAGCAGACGGACTAGCGGGACTGAGACCCAGTACTTC,CASRRTSGTETQYF
TRBV19,TRBD1,few,TRBJ2-3,TGTGCCAGTCGAGACAGGGCAGGATCCCAAACGCAGTATTTT,CASRDRAGSQTQYF
TRBV7-2,-,-,TRBJ1-1,TGTGCCAGCAGCCCCAGACCTCTGAACACTGAAGCTTTCTTT,CASSPRPLNTEAFF
TRBV5-5,-,few,TRBJ2-1,TGTGCCAGCAGCTTGAGGACTCGCTCGGCCTACAATGAGCAGTTCTTC,CASSLRTRSAYNEQFF
TRBV5-1,-,-,TRBJ2-7,TGCGCCAGCAGCTTGTTCTCGCGGGACCAACAGTACGAGCAGTACTTC,CASSLFSRDQQYEQYF
TRBV18,-,-,TRBJ2-5,TGTGCCAGCTCACCAGGATTTTTGTACCAAGAGACCCAGTACTTC,CASSPGFLYQETQYF
TRBV28,TRBD1,-,TRBJ1-5,TGTGCCAGCAGTCAAATCGGGACAGGGATCAATCAGCCCCAGCATTTT,CASSQIGTGINQPQHF
TRBV14,-,-,TRBJ1-3,TGTGCCAGCAGCCCGCTTTCTGGAAACACCATATATTTT,CASSPLSGNTIYF
TRBV7-7,-,-,TRBJ1-5,TGTGCTAGCAGCTTGGACAGAAATCAGCCCCAGCATTTT,CASSLDRNQPQHF
TRBV28,-,-,TRBJ1-5,TGTGCCAGCAGTACGCCCGGGCAGGGGAATCAGCCCCAGCATTTT,CASSTPGQGNQPQHF
TRBV11-3,-,-,TRBJ2-1,TGTGCCAGCAGCGCTAGCGACAATGAGCAGTTCTTC,CASSASDNEQFF
TRBV27,TRBD2,-,TRBJ2-2,TGTGCCAGCAGGGTAGCGGGAGGGCCTATGAACACCGGGGAGCGGTTTTTT,CASRVAGGPMNTGERFF
TRBV4-2,-,-,TRBJ2-5,TGTGCCAGCAGCCAAGGGGTCATCAAGGAGACCCAGTACTTC,CASSQGVIKETQYF
TRBV2,-,-,TRBJ2-7,TGTGCCAGCAGATCACCGGGGACATCCTTGGGGCAGTACTTC,CASRSPGTSLGQYF
TRBV4-3,TRBD2,few,TRBJ2-1,TGCGCCAGCAGCCAAGTTAGGACTAGCGGGTACAATGAGCAGTTCTTC,CASSQVRTSGYNEQFF
TRBV6-1,-,-,TRBJ2-5,TGTGCCAGCAGTGAAGATTGGGGTTTGGGGACAGAGACCCAGTACTTC,CASSEDWGLGTETQYF
TRBV5-4,-,few,TRBJ2-1,TGTGCCAGCAGCCCGGCGGGCGGACTACCCAACAATGAGCAGTTCTTC,CASSPAGGLPNNEQFF